This TCR beta chain was sequenced during a study of T-cell reconstitution after alpha-beta-depleted transplantation in children. Unique molecular identifiers were built into the TCRbeta library. Each CDR3 protein is one row after TCRdb ran MiXCR on the PCR reads. The data hold roughly 500,000 distinct CDR3 sequences, with approximately 30% observed a single time. This clonotype was counted a few times. The germline gives CDR1 ENHRY, CDR2 SYGVKD. The ends were cut back, 6 bases at V and 0 bases at J, with 15 bases in the middle. The CDR3 has 16 amino acids. V is TRBV10-3 and J is TRBJ1-3, with D unresolved. This sample comprised PBMCs from the stem cell graft donor, obtained from the stem cell graft. The receptor's source is a human donor who donated a stem cell graft to a child with aplastic anemia. CDR3 sequence reads: CAIRADGSASGNTIYF. In DNA, the CDR3 is TGTGCCATCAGGGCCGACGGGAGCGCCTCTGGAAACACCATATATTTT.